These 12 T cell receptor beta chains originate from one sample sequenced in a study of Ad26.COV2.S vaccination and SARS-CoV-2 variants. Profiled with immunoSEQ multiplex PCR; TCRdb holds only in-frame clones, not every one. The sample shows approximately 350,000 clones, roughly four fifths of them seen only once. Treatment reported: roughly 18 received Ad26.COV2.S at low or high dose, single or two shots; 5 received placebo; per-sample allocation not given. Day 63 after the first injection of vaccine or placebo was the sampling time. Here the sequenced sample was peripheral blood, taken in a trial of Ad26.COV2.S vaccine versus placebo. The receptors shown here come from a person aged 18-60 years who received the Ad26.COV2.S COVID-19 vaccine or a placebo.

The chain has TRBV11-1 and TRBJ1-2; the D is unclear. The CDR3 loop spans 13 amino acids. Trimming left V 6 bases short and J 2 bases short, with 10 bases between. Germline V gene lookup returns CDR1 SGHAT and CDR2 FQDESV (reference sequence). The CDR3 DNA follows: TGTGCCAGCAGTCCGGACGGGAACTATGGCTACACCTTC. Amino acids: CASSPDGNYGYTF.

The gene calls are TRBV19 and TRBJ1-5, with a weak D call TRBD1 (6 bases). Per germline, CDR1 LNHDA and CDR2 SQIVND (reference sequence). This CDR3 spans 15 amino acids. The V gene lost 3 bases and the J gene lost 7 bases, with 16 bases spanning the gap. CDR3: CASSMSRGGGQPQHF. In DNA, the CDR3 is TGTGCCAGTAGTATGTCCAGGGGTGGCGGACAGCCCCAGCATTTT.

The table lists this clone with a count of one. The CDR3 protein is CASSSTNYNQPQHF. CDR3 nucleotides: TGTGCCAGCAGTTCAACTAATTACAATCAGCCCCAGCATTTT. This chain joins TRBV6-5 and TRBJ1-5; D gene uncertain. CDR1 and CDR2 from the germline V gene are MNHEY and SVGAGI. The CDR3 runs 14 residues. Trimming took 4 bases from V and 3 from J, leaving 10 bases between them.

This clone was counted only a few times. The CDR3 spells CASSSGTGDTEAFF. CDR3 coding DNA: TGTGCCAGCTCAAGTGGGACAGGGGACACTGAAGCTTTCTTT. V is TRBV18 and J is TRBJ1-1; the match to TRBD1 covers 10 bases. In germline, CDR1 is KGHSH, CDR2 LQKENI. The CDR3 has 14 residues. V was pared by 5 bases and J by 3 bases, with 3 bases of the junction left unmatched.

Written as DNA, the CDR3 is TGTGCCAGCTCACCACCGGGGCGGGGAATTGACATTCAGTACTTC. Its protein is CASSPPGRGIDIQYF. The rearrangement links TRBV18 to TRBJ2-4; D might be TRBD2 (6 bases). The CDR3 runs 15 residues. Deletions cut 0 bases from V and 8 bases from J, with 14 bases between. CDR1 is KGHSH, CDR2 LQKENI, per germline.

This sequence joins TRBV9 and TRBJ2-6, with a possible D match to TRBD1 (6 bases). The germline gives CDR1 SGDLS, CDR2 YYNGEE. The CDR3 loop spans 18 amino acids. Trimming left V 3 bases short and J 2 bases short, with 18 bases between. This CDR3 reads CASSEPRDTRAGANVLTF. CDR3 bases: TGTGCCAGCAGCGAGCCCCGGGACACCCGGGCTGGGGCCAACGTCCTGACTTTC.

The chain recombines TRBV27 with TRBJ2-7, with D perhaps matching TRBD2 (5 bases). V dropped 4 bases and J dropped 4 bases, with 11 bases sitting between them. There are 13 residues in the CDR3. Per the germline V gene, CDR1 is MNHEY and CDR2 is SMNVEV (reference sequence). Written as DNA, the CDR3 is TGTGCCAGCAGTTGGAGGTACGGGTACGAGCAGTACTTC. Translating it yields CASSWRYGYEQYF.

In DNA, the CDR3 is TGTGCCAGCAGCTTAGAGGGGACTAGCGGGTTTTCGGAGACCCAGTACTTC. This sequence encodes CASSLEGTSGFSETQYF. The chain joins TRBV7-2 to TRBJ2-5; 12 positions match TRBD2. Germline V gene data show CDR1 as SGHTA and CDR2 as FQGNSA. This CDR3 contains 17 residues. After removal of 1 base from V and 5 bases from J, the junction contained 8 bases not matched to a gene.

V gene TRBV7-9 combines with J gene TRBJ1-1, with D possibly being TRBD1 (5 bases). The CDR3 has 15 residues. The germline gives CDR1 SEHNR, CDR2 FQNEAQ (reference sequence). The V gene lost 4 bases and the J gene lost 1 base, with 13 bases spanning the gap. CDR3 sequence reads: CASSSGTGSNTEAFF. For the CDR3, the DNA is TGTGCCAGCAGCTCAGGGACCGGGTCGAACACTGAAGCTTTCTTT.

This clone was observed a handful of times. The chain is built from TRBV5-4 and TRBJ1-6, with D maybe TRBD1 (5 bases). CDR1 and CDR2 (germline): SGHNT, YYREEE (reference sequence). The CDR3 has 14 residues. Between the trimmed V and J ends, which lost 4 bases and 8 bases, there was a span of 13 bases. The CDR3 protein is CASSPDSTYSPLHF. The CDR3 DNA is TGTGCCAGCAGCCCCGACAGCACTTATTCACCCCTCCACTTT.

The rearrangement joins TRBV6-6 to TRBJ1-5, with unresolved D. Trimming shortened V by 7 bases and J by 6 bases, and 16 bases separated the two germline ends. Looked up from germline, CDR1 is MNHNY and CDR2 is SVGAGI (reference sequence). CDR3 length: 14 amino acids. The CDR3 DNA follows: TGTGCCAGCATCTATGGGATGGGCATTCAGCCCCAGCATTTT. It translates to CASIYGMGIQPQHF.

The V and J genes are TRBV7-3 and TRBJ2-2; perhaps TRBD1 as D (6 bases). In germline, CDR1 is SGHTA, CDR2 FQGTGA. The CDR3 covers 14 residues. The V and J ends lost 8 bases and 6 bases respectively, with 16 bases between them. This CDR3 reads CASYIQGVPGELFF. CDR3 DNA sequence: TGTGCCAGCTACATACAGGGAGTACCCGGGGAGCTGTTTTTT.